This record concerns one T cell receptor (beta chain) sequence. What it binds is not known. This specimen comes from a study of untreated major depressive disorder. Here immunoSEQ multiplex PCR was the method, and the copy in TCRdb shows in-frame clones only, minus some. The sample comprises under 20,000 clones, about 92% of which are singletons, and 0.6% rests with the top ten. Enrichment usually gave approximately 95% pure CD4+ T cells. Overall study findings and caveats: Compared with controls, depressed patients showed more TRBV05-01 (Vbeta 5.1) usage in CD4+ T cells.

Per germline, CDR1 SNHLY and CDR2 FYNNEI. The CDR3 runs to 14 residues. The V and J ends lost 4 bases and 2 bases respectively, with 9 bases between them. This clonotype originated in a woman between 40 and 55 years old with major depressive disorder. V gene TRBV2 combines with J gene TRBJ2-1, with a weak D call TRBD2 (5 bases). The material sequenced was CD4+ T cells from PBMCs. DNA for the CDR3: TGTGCCAGCAGTGCGAGAGCGGCCTACAATGAGCAGTTCTTC. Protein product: CASSARAAYNEQFF.